This entry lists 21 T cell receptor beta chains sequenced from one sample in a study of cytomegalovirus exposure and HLA in healthy donors. Primers included in the PCR were 60 Vbeta and 13 Jbeta primers. Clones were read by immunoSEQ multiplex PCR, and TCRdb kept only the in-frame ones, dropping some. In the table there are some 110,000 clones, roughly three fifths of which are singletons. The sample was PBMCs. The receptors were gathered from a woman aged 40 to 50 in good health and CMV-seropositive.

The chain links TRBV9 to TRBJ1-4, with 8 positions matching TRBD1. This CDR3 is built from 17 residues. V lost 3 bases to trimming and J lost 1 base; unmatched junction nucleotides: 8. The germline gives CDR1 SGDLS, CDR2 YYNGEE. The CDR3 DNA follows: TGTGCCAGCAGCGCAGGACAGGGAGGAGAAACTAATGAAAAACTGTTTTTT. Protein product: CASSAGQGGETNEKLFF.

The J gene is TRBJ2-1, the V gene TRBV10-3; D gene ambiguous. The V gene's germline CDR1 is ENHRY and CDR2 SYGVKD. The ends were cut back, 10 bases at V and 0 bases at J, with 13 bases in the middle. CDR3 length: 14 amino acids. CDR3 DNA: TGTGCCACCTCAGTTCAAAGCTCCTACAATGAGCAGTTCTTC. Encoded protein: CATSVQSSYNEQFF.

The chain employs TRBV10-1 and TRBJ2-1; 13 bases match TRBD2. CDR1 and CDR2 from the germline V gene are WNHNN and SYGVQD (reference sequence). The CDR3 is 15 amino acids. V was pared by 6 bases and J by 4 bases, with 3 bases of the junction left unmatched. The CDR3 DNA sequence: TGCGCCAGCAGGACTAGCGGGAGGAGTTACAATGAGCAGTTCTTC. It yields the protein CASRTSGRSYNEQFF.

The chain uses TRBV30 and TRBJ1-2; 8 bases map to TRBD1. CDR1 and CDR2 (germline): GTSNPN, SVGIG (reference sequence). J lost 5 bases, V lost 4 bases, and 3 bases had no gene match. This CDR3 has 12 amino acids. In nucleotides, the CDR3 is TGTGCCTGGACAGGGGGCGGATATGGCTACACCTTC. Protein: CAWTGGGYGYTF.

The chain links TRBV28 to TRBJ1-2; D gene unclear. The CDR3 is 15 residues long. Trimming stripped 8 bases from V and 4 bases from J, with 20 bases between. Germline V gene sequence: CDR1 MDHEN, CDR2 SYDVKM. CDR3 nucleotide sequence: TGTGCCAGCCAGCTCGGGTTCCCCTCCCGCTATGGCTACACCTTC. Protein sequence: CASQLGFPSRYGYTF.

V gene TRBV6-1 combines with J gene TRBJ1-2, with TRBD1 matching over 9 bases. With 11 bases clipped from V and 5 bases from J, the junction kept 9 bases outside the gene matches. CDR3 length equals 13 residues. Germline V lookup: CDR1 MNHNS, CDR2 SASEGT. DNA of the CDR3: TGTGCCCTCAGGGACAGGGTTGGGTATGGCTACACCTTC. Amino acids: CALRDRVGYGYTF.

The chain combines TRBV18 with TRBJ2-5; TRBD1 matches 7 bases. CDR1 and CDR2 (germline): KGHSH, LQKENI. After removal of 6 bases from V and 1 base from J, the junction contained 20 bases not matched to a gene. This CDR3 spans 19 amino acids. The CDR3, as DNA: TGTGCCAGCTCCCCCAACCCATTTACCGGGACAGAATTCCAAGAGACCCAGTACTTC. Encoded protein: CASSPNPFTGTEFQETQYF. The whole variable domain, filled in from reference TRBV18 and TRBJ2-5, reads NAGVMQNPRHLVRRRGQEARLRCSPMKGHSHVYWYRQLPEEGLKFMVYLQKENIIDESGMPKERFSAEFPKEGPSILRIQQVVRGDSAAYFCASSPNPFTGTEFQETQYFGPGTRLLVL.

The chain couples TRBV7-3 to TRBJ1-5; 7 nucleotides align to TRBD1. The V and J ends lost 5 bases and 4 bases, in that order; junction bases with no gene match: 2. The CDR3 sequence is 13 residues long. Germline V CDR1 and CDR2: SGHTA, FQGTGA. The CDR3 is CASSLDRNQPQHF. In DNA form, the CDR3 reads TGTGCCAGCAGCCTGGACAGGAATCAGCCCCAGCATTTT.

Only a few counts were recorded for this clone. The chain is built from TRBV10-3 and TRBJ2-7, with 9 positions matching TRBD1. CDR1 and CDR2 from the germline V gene are ENHRY and SYGVKD. The J segment lost 4 bases and the V segment lost 6 bases, leaving 1 base of the junction unmatched. The CDR3 spans 12 residues. CDR3 nucleotide sequence: TGTGCCATCAGCGGACAGGGGTACGAGCAGTACTTC. It encodes CAISGQGYEQYF.

Written as DNA, the CDR3 is TGTGCCAGAAGCTTGGTGCACCTATACAATGAGCAGTTCTTC. Protein sequence: CARSLVHLYNEQFF. This chain uses TRBV5-3 with TRBJ2-1; D is unresolved. TRBV5-3 is labeled an ORF, and its function is uncertain. The CDR3 is 14 residues long. Trimming removed 0 bases at V and 4 bases at J, with 8 bases between.

The V and J genes are TRBV19 and TRBJ2-3; D is perhaps TRBD2 (6 bases). Germline CDR1 is LNHDA and CDR2 is SQIVND (reference sequence). Trimming left V 1 base short and J 1 base short, with 12 bases between. CDR3 length: 16 residues. CDR3 sequence reads: CASSIATGSGTDTQYF. CDR3 sequence (DNA): TGTGCCAGTAGTATAGCCACCGGGAGCGGCACAGATACGCAGTATTTT.

The chain combines TRBV28 with TRBJ2-7; TRBD1 aligns across 8 bases. CDR3 length equals 16 residues. Per the germline V gene, CDR1 is MDHEN and CDR2 is SYDVKM. After removal of 4 bases from V and 2 bases from J, the junction contained 10 bases not matched to a gene. This CDR3 reads CASSSPRQGLTYEQYF. The CDR3 bases are TGTGCCAGCAGTTCCCCCCGACAGGGGCTGACCTACGAGCAGTACTTC.

The rearrangement joins TRBV19 to TRBJ2-1, with 10 bases fitting TRBD1. The ends lost 6 bases at V and 0 bases at J; junction bases unmatched: 5. Looked up from germline, CDR1 is LNHDA and CDR2 is SQIVND (reference sequence). The length of the CDR3 is 16 residues. CDR3 loop: CASRDRGTGSYNEQFF. The CDR3 DNA is TGTGCCAGTAGGGACAGGGGGACAGGCTCCTACAATGAGCAGTTCTTC.

The chain joins TRBV19 to TRBJ1-5, with a possible D match to TRBD1 (5 bases). CDR3 length: 15 residues. Germline V CDR1 and CDR2: LNHDA, SQIVND (reference sequence). Trimming stripped 5 bases from V and 3 bases from J, with 14 bases between. CDR3 residues: CASSPVDSHNQPQHF. The CDR3 DNA sequence: TGTGCCAGTAGTCCCGTTGACAGCCACAATCAGCCCCAGCATTTT.

This clone was recorded a few times. V gene TRBV4-2 combines with J gene TRBJ2-7; 8 bases are shared with TRBD2. CDR1 LGHNA and CDR2 YNFKEQ come from the germline V gene. With 3 bases clipped from V and 0 bases from J, the junction kept 7 bases outside the gene matches. This CDR3 spans 16 amino acids. In DNA form, the CDR3 reads TGTGCCAGCAGCCAGGTACAGCGGGAGATCTCCTACGAGCAGTACTTC. Translating gives CASSQVQREISYEQYF.

The V and J genes are TRBV7-2 and TRBJ2-7; perhaps TRBD2 as D (6 bases). Germline CDR1 SGHTA, CDR2 FQGNSA. The CDR3 spans 19 residues. The germline V and J ends were trimmed by 3 bases and 2 bases, with 26 bases remaining between them. The CDR3 sequence: CASSFTGATVGPTTYEQYF. CDR3 DNA: TGTGCCAGCAGCTTTACGGGAGCGACTGTGGGACCCACCACCTACGAGCAGTACTTC.

The chain employs TRBV6-5 and TRBJ1-4, with TRBD1 as a possible D gene (6 bases). Trimming shortened V by 6 bases and J by 8 bases, and 19 bases separated the two germline ends. The CDR3 has 15 residues. Per germline, CDR1 MNHEY and CDR2 SVGAGI. The chain's CDR3 is CASSLSGALGEKLFF. CDR3 DNA: TGTGCCAGCAGCCTATCAGGGGCCTTAGGAGAAAAACTGTTTTTT.

This clone has more than one count but fewer than ten. The chain has TRBV5-6 and TRBJ2-5, with D perhaps matching TRBD1 (6 bases). Germline lookup yields CDR1 SGHDT and CDR2 YYEEEE. Trimming left V 4 bases short and J 1 base short, with 11 bases between. This CDR3 region has 14 residues. CDR3 protein: CASSVTGIQETQYF. DNA of the CDR3: TGTGCCAGCAGCGTCACAGGGATCCAAGAGACCCAGTACTTC.

The chain joins TRBV29-1 to TRBJ1-5; maybe TRBD1 (6 bases). The germline V gene has CDR1 SQVTM and CDR2 ANQGSEA. The V gene lost 0 bases and the J gene lost 9 bases, with 15 bases spanning the gap. The CDR3 contains 14 residues. The CDR3 spells CSVEDVTRGGPQHF. The CDR3 DNA reads as TGCAGCGTTGAAGATGTAACTCGAGGGGGGCCCCAGCATTTT.

The rearrangement uses TRBV28 and TRBJ2-5, with D tentatively TRBD1 (7 bases). Germline V gives CDR1 MDHEN, CDR2 SYDVKM. The CDR3 totals 15 residues. Trimming cost V 6 bases and J 5 bases, with 19 bases left between them. CDR3 nucleotides: TGTGCCAGCAGCCTACAACAGGGGAGGATGGAGACCCAGTACTTC. Translated, it gives CASSLQQGRMETQYF.

The gene calls are TRBV27 and TRBJ1-5; no reliable D call. CDR1 and CDR2 (germline): MNHEY, SMNVEV (reference sequence). The CDR3 spans 15 residues. The ends were cut back, 1 base at V and 0 bases at J, with 7 bases in the middle. The chain's CDR3 is CASSLFAASNQPQHF. The DNA of the CDR3 is TGTGCCAGCAGTTTATTTGCGGCTAGCAATCAGCCCCAGCATTTT.